This passage covers 19 T cell receptor beta chains from one sample sequenced in a study of beta chain features in type 1 diabetes. Investigators reverse transcribed all isolated RNA, so they sequenced expressed TCRB transcripts. Data came from immunoSEQ multiplex PCR; TCRdb stores just in-frame clones and leaves some out. The sample records 80,000 to 90,000 clones, 25% to 35% being singletons. Material for sequencing was stem cell memory CD4+ T cells from blood. These receptors all stem from a woman aged 18-30 years in good health.

The J gene is TRBJ1-5, the V gene TRBV6-6; D might be TRBD1 (5 bases). The CDR3 sequence is 15 residues long. CDR1 and CDR2 from the germline V gene are MNHNY and SVGAGI (reference sequence). Trimming took off 6 bases at V and 6 bases at J, with 18 bases between the two ends. For the CDR3, the DNA is TGTGCCAGCAGGTCCAGAACAGGCTCCGGTCAGCCCCAGCATTTT. Translated: CASRSRTGSGQPQHF.

The chain carries TRBV6-5 and TRBJ2-7; 10 bases match TRBD1. The CDR3 contains 14 residues. J lost 7 bases, V lost 4 bases, and 7 bases had no gene match. Germline lookup yields CDR1 MNHEY and CDR2 SVGAGI. CDR3 in amino acids: CASSWGTGVKEQYF. As DNA, the CDR3 is TGTGCCAGCAGTTGGGGGACAGGGGTGAAAGAGCAGTACTTC.

This clone was found a few times. V usage is TRBV6-6 and J usage is TRBJ2-5, with TRBD2 matching 9 bases. Germline CDR1 is MNHNY and CDR2 is SVGAGI (reference sequence). CDR3 size: 15 residues. V shed 5 bases and J 2 bases; nucleotides not matched to a gene: 6. In DNA form, the CDR3 reads TGTGCCAGCAGTCATCCGGGACTAGCACAAGAGACCCAGTACTTC. Amino acid sequence: CASSHPGLAQETQYF.

This clone has more than one count but fewer than ten. The V and J genes are TRBV19 and TRBJ2-3; 8 nucleotides line up with TRBD1. The V segment lost 3 bases and the J segment 4 bases; nucleotides outside the gene matches: 3. CDR1 is LNHDA and CDR2 is SQIVND in the germline V gene (reference sequence). The CDR3 is 14 residues long. The CDR3 spells CASSIQGQADTQYF. The DNA for the CDR3 is TGTGCCAGTAGTATCCAGGGACAGGCAGATACGCAGTATTTT.

V is TRBV9 and J is TRBJ2-2; the D is unclear. The V end was cut by 0 bases, the J end by 0 bases, with 9 bases between. The CDR3 loop spans 16 amino acids. Germline V gene lookup returns CDR1 SGDLS and CDR2 YYNGEE. CDR3 coding DNA: TGTGCCAGCAGCGTAGCGCGGCAACCGAACACCGGGGAGCTGTTTTTT. Translation: CASSVARQPNTGELFF.

The chain carries TRBV5-1 and TRBJ2-1; D perhaps matches TRBD2 (5 bases). The germline CDR1 and CDR2 sequences are SGHRS and YFSETQ. V gave up 0 bases and J gave up 6 bases, with 7 bases separating them. The CDR3 has 13 amino acids. The CDR3 nucleotides read TGCGCCAGCAGCTTGGTAACTAGCAATGAGCAGTTCTTC. Encoded protein: CASSLVTSNEQFF.

The chain combines TRBV19 with TRBJ2-2, with 10 bases fitting TRBD1. From germline, CDR1 is LNHDA and CDR2 SQIVND (reference sequence). V lost 2 bases and J lost 4; bases outside the gene matches: 7. The CDR3 covers 17 residues. The CDR3 bases are TGTGCCAGTAGTATACCGGGACAGGGGAAATTCACCGGGGAGCTGTTTTTT. This codes for CASSIPGQGKFTGELFF.

This rearrangement joins TRBV5-1 to TRBJ2-5, with a weak D call TRBD1 (6 bases). This CDR3 region has 15 residues. Germline lookup yields CDR1 SGHRS and CDR2 YFSETQ. Deletions cut 0 bases from V and 4 bases from J, with 13 bases between. The DNA of the CDR3 is TGCGCCAGCAGCTTGGCCTTCAGGGGAGTAGAGACCCAGTACTTC. Protein product: CASSLAFRGVETQYF.

This chain links TRBV7-9 with TRBJ1-1; D perhaps matches TRBD1 (6 bases). CDR3 length: 14 amino acids. CDR1 SEHNR and CDR2 FQNEAQ come from the germline V gene (reference sequence). Trimming left V 5 bases short and J 1 base short, with 11 bases between. The CDR3 DNA reads TGTGCCAGCAGCCCAGGGGCTCAGAACACTGAAGCTTTCTTT. Translated, it gives CASSPGAQNTEAFF.

V usage is TRBV9 and J usage is TRBJ2-1, with TRBD2 identical over 10 bases. The CDR3 is 16 residues long. The ends lost 2 bases at V and 6 bases at J; junction bases unmatched: 8. Per the germline V gene, CDR1 is SGDLS and CDR2 is YYNGEE. The CDR3 is CASSVLVAGGLNEQFF. The CDR3 DNA is TGTGCCAGCAGCGTCCTCGTAGCGGGGGGACTCAATGAGCAGTTCTTC. The variable domain in full, with the rest retrieved from reference TRBV9 and TRBJ2-1, is DSGVTQTPKHLITATGQRVTLRCSPRSGDLSVYWYQQSLDQGLQFLIQYYNGEERAKGNILERFSAQQFPDLHSELNLSSLELGDSALYFCASSVLVAGGLNEQFFGPGTRLTVL.

The chain recombines TRBV7-9 with TRBJ1-2; 8 nucleotides line up with TRBD1. CDR3 length equals 11 residues. V was clipped by 10 bases and J by 6 bases; unmatched bases: 4. Germline V gives CDR1 SEHNR, CDR2 FQNEAQ (reference sequence). CDR3 sequence: CATDRVDGYTF. The CDR3 bases are TGTGCCACGGACAGGGTCGATGGCTACACCTTC. Together with reference TRBV7-9 and TRBJ1-2, the CDR3 gives the full variable domain: DTGVSQNPRHKITKRGQNVTFRCDPISEHNRLYWYRQTLGQGPEFLTYFQNEAQLEKSRLLSDRFSAERPKGSFSTLEIQRTEQGDSAMYLCATDRVDGYTFGSGTRLTVV.

The rearrangement joins TRBV6-1 to TRBJ2-7, with D perhaps matching TRBD2 (6 bases). CDR1 is MNHNS, CDR2 SASEGT, per germline. V lost 0 bases and J 0 bases, leaving 9 bases between the germline ends. The CDR3 spans 15 residues. CDR3 sequence reads: CASSEAGGSSYEQYF. CDR3 DNA sequence: TGTGCCAGCAGTGAAGCCGGAGGGAGCTCCTACGAGCAGTACTTC.

The chain joins TRBV5-1 to TRBJ2-3; D is unclear. The V and J ends lost 0 bases and 2 bases respectively, with 13 bases between them. Looked up from germline, CDR1 is SGHRS and CDR2 is YFSETQ. The CDR3 is 16 amino acids. DNA of the CDR3: TGCGCCAGCAGCTTGGTCCGGAGCCCTTCCACAGATACGCAGTATTTT. The encoded protein is CASSLVRSPSTDTQYF.

The genes are TRBV18 and TRBJ1-3; D is unclear. The ends were cut back, 2 bases at V and 5 bases at J, with 10 bases in the middle. Germline values: CDR1 KGHSH, CDR2 LQKENI. The CDR3 has 14 amino acids. The CDR3 loop reads CASSPSQARNTIYF. CDR3 nucleotide sequence: TGTGCCAGCTCACCATCCCAGGCTAGAAACACCATATATTTT.

This clone was found a few times. The V call is TRBV15, the J call TRBJ2-1, with a tentative D call TRBD1 (6 bases). V lost 3 bases and J 9 bases, leaving 12 bases between the germline ends. Germline V gives CDR1 LNHNV, CDR2 YYDKDF (reference sequence). This CDR3 contains 13 residues. As DNA, the CDR3 is TGTGCCACCAGCAGGGGGGCCAAGTTTGAGCAGTTCTTC. Residues: CATSRGAKFEQFF.

J is TRBJ2-7 and V is TRBV5-1; D remains unclear. The germline V and J ends were trimmed by 0 bases and 3 bases, with 4 bases remaining between them. This CDR3 is built from 12 residues. Germline V gives CDR1 SGHRS, CDR2 YFSETQ. Written as DNA, the CDR3 is TGCGCCAGCAGCTTGGACGGCTACGAGCAGTACTTC. Protein sequence: CASSLDGYEQYF.

For this clone: The sample contains more than one DNA sequence encoding this CDR3. The V and J genes are TRBV2 and TRBJ2-5; 7 nucleotides line up with TRBD1. The CDR3 covers 17 residues. The V gene end was trimmed by 0 bases and the J gene end by 1 base; junction bases not matched to a gene: 8. Germline loops: CDR1 SNHLY, CDR2 FYNNEI. CDR3 sequence (DNA): TGTGCCAGCAGTGAAGCCGTACTAGACAGGGTCCAAGAGACCCAGTACTTC. This gives the protein CASSEAVLDRVQETQYF.

The gene calls are TRBV29-1 and TRBJ1-1; D remains unclear. Germline values: CDR1 SQVTM, CDR2 ANQGSEA. CDR3 length: 12 residues. V was pared by 5 bases and J by 2 bases, with 9 bases between. CDR3 protein: CSVSHGNTEAFF. DNA of the CDR3: TGCAGCGTTTCACATGGTAACACTGAAGCTTTCTTT.

This chain joins TRBV10-3 and TRBJ2-2; 9 bases align to TRBD2. Germline V gene sequence: CDR1 ENHRY, CDR2 SYGVKD. CDR3 size: 16 residues. The V and J ends lost 7 bases and 1 base, in that order; junction bases with no gene match: 7. DNA of the CDR3: TGTGCCATCACCGTTAGCGGGAGCCTGAACACCGGGGAGCTGTTTTTT. This encodes CAITVSGSLNTGELFF.